A selection of T cell receptor beta chains follows, all from one sample in a study of blood T cell repertoires in COVID-19. Assay: immunoSEQ multiplex PCR; the TCRdb copy retains only in-frame clones and omits some. Of 100,000 to 150,000 clones listed, 70% to 75% are singletons. What was sequenced was peripheral blood. Receptors originate from a man between 60 and 75 years old with acute or convalescent COVID-19. Each CDR3 is given with its conserved first and last residue. The D gene is left open where the match is weak. Rows may omit the clone size; those that give it use once, few, many or a size class.

size	D	V	J	CDR3	DNA
NA	NA	TRBV29-1	TRBJ1-1	CSGNRLKNTEAFF	TGCAGCGGCAATAGACTGAAGAACACTGAAGCTTTCTTT
few	NA	TRBV9	TRBJ2-3	CASSTIRGTDTQYF	TGTGCCAGCAGCACTATCCGAGGCACAGATACGCAGTATTTT
NA	NA	TRBV7-3	TRBJ2-1	CASSLNGRGHEQFF	TGTGCCAGCAGCTTAAACGGGAGAGGTCATGAGCAGTTCTTC
NA	TRBD2	TRBV9	TRBJ2-7	CASSVPGGPVEQYF	TGTGCCAGCAGCGTACCGGGGGGGCCGGTCGAGCAGTACTTC
NA	TRBD2	TRBV5-1	TRBJ2-3	CASSPAGAPDTQYF	TGCGCCAGCAGCCCAGCGGGAGCTCCAGATACGCAGTATTTT
few	TRBD2	TRBV27	TRBJ2-1	CASSLRSGIHEQFF	TGTGCCAGCAGTTTAAGGAGCGGGATCCATGAGCAGTTCTTC
NA	TRBD2	TRBV7-9	TRBJ2-1	CASSKGGSAYNEQFF	TGTGCCAGCAGCAAGGGAGGGAGTGCCTACAATGAGCAGTTCTTC
NA	NA	TRBV19	TRBJ1-2	CASSMLANYGYTF	TGTGCCAGTAGTATGTTGGCAAACTATGGCTACACCTTC
NA	TRBD1	TRBV6-6	TRBJ1-2	CASILPGQGNYTF	TGTGCCAGCATCCTCCCCGGACAGGGAAACTACACCTTC
NA	NA	TRBV11-3	TRBJ1-6	CASSLQGETNNSPLHF	TGTGCCAGCAGCTTACAGGGCGAAACGAATAATTCACCCCTCCACTTT
few	TRBD1	TRBV11-2	TRBJ1-6	CASSPTTGLNSPLHF	TGTGCCAGCAGCCCGACGACAGGGCTTAATTCACCCCTCCACTTT
few	TRBD1	TRBV6-2/TRBV6-3	TRBJ1-2	CASSPLGQGKVSYTF	TGTGCCAGCAGCCCTCTTGGACAGGGTAAAGTTAGCTACACCTTC
NA	TRBD2	TRBV18	TRBJ2-1	CASSPTGTSGDHEQFF	TGTGCCAGCTCACCGACTGGGACTAGCGGGGACCATGAGCAGTTCTTC
NA	NA	TRBV28	TRBJ2-2	CASREHSQNTGELFF	TGTGCCAGCCGAGAGCACAGCCAGAACACCGGGGAGCTGTTTTTT
NA	NA	TRBV27	TRBJ2-7	CASSITGRGVEQYF	TGTGCCAGCAGTATAACAGGGAGGGGGGTCGAGCAGTACTTC
NA	TRBD2	TRBV4-1	TRBJ2-2	CASSQVAGGNTGELFF	TGCGCCAGCAGCCAAGTTGCGGGAGGAAACACCGGGGAGCTGTTTTTT
NA	NA	TRBV6-2/TRBV6-3	TRBJ2-3	CASSYSGTSTDTQYF	TGTGCCAGCAGTTACTCTGGGACTAGCACAGATACGCAGTATTTT
NA	TRBD1	TRBV19	TRBJ2-7	CASSSFGTGRSEQYF	TGTGCCAGTAGTAGCTTTGGGACAGGGCGCTCCGAGCAGTACTTC
NA	TRBD1	TRBV27	TRBJ1-5	CASSPWTGQRDQPQHF	TGTGCCAGCAGTCCGTGGACAGGGCAGAGGGATCAGCCCCAGCATTTT
few	TRBD1	TRBV9	TRBJ1-2	CASSVQEGAGYGYTF	TGTGCCAGCAGCGTTCAAGAGGGGGCAGGGTATGGCTACACCTTC
NA	NA	TRBV30	TRBJ1-1	CAWRIQGILNTEAFF	TGTGCCTGGAGGATACAGGGAATTCTGAACACTGAAGCTTTCTTT
few	NA	TRBV27	TRBJ2-7	CASSLRHQGGHEQYF	TGTGCCAGCAGTCTACGCCATCAGGGGGGCCACGAGCAGTACTTC
NA	TRBD1	TRBV5-3	TRBJ2-7	CARSLEITTGGAYEQYF	TGTGCCAGAAGCTTGGAAATTACGACAGGGGGGGCCTACGAGCAGTACTTC
NA	TRBD2	TRBV27	TRBJ2-4	CASSSWTSGSLAKNIQYF	TGTGCCAGCAGTTCCTGGACTAGCGGGAGTCTAGCCAAAAACATTCAGTACTTC
NA	TRBD1	TRBV29-1	TRBJ2-7	CSVGSGGAGDEQYF	TGCAGCGTTGGATCAGGGGGCGCAGGTGACGAGCAGTACTTC
NA	TRBD1	TRBV7-2	TRBJ2-1	CASSFPGQGAYEQFF	TGTGCCAGCAGCTTTCCGGGACAGGGGGCTTATGAGCAGTTCTTC
NA	TRBD2	TRBV10-2	TRBJ2-1	CASGLAGGGPVFF	TGCGCCAGCGGACTAGCGGGAGGGGGCCCAGTGTTCTTC
NA	NA	TRBV18	TRBJ1-2	CASSPPQGSNYGYTF	TGTGCCAGCTCACCACCCCAGGGATCCAACTATGGCTACACCTTC
NA	TRBD1	TRBV18	TRBJ1-2	CASSPNWGQGNGYTF	TGTGCCAGCTCACCAAATTGGGGACAGGGGAATGGCTACACCTTC
once	TRBD1	TRBV14	TRBJ1-2	CASSRQGKADGYTF	TGTGCCAGCAGCCGACAGGGCAAAGCGGATGGCTACACCTTC
NA	NA	TRBV27	TRBJ1-1	CASSPQGTPNTEAFF	TGTGCCAGCAGTCCTCAGGGGACACCGAACACTGAAGCTTTCTTT
NA	TRBD1	TRBV2	TRBJ1-2	CASSSDRDIVSTF	TGTGCCAGCAGTTCGGACAGGGACATTGTCTCCACCTTC
NA	TRBD1	TRBV3-1/TRBV3-2	TRBJ1-2	CASSHPTRQGAPGYTF	TGTGCCAGCAGCCACCCGACGAGACAGGGGGCGCCGGGCTACACCTTC
NA	TRBD1	TRBV24-1	TRBJ1-2	CATSDLDRNYGYTF	TGTGCCACCAGTGACTTGGACAGGAACTATGGCTACACCTTC
NA	NA	TRBV18	TRBJ2-5	CASSPDSGETQYF	TGTGCCAGCTCACCAGATTCAGGGGAGACCCAGTACTTC
NA	NA	TRBV19	TRBJ1-5	CASSSFRAGRQPQHF	TGTGCCAGTAGTTCATTCAGGGCAGGCCGACAGCCCCAGCATTTT
once	NA	TRBV28	TRBJ2-7	CASSPQRASGEQYF	TGTGCCAGCAGTCCCCAAAGGGCCTCGGGGGAGCAGTACTTC
NA	TRBD1	TRBV12-3/TRBV12-4	TRBJ2-3	CASQGQSTDTQYF	TGTGCCAGCCAGGGACAGAGCACAGATACGCAGTATTTT
NA	NA	TRBV6-5	TRBJ1-6	CASSYGDRNSPLHF	TGTGCCAGCAGTTACGGAGACAGAAATTCACCCCTCCACTTT
NA	NA	TRBV24-1	TRBJ1-2	CATSGLPGTANYGYTF	TGTGCCACCAGTGGCTTACCCGGAACAGCTAACTATGGCTACACCTTC
NA	TRBD1	TRBV4-1	TRBJ1-1	CASSQGLGQGAITEAFF	TGCGCCAGCAGCCAAGGGTTGGGACAGGGGGCAATAACTGAAGCTTTCTTT
once	TRBD2	TRBV2	TRBJ2-7	CASTHLPGLAGGLASYEQYF	TGTGCCAGCACTCATCTTCCGGGACTAGCGGGGGGCCTCGCCTCCTACGAGCAGTACTTC
NA	TRBD1	TRBV2	TRBJ1-1	CASSEAVAGQGAFF	TGTGCCAGCAGCGAGGCGGTGGCGGGACAGGGGGCTTTCTTT
NA	TRBD1	TRBV27	TRBJ1-2	CAAGDRAYYGYTF	TGTGCCGCCGGGGACAGGGCCTACTATGGCTACACCTTC
NA	NA	TRBV6-5	TRBJ2-4	CASPRLRLAKNIQYF	TGTGCCAGCCCCAGGTTGCGATTAGCCAAAAACATTCAGTACTTC
NA	TRBD1	TRBV6-4	TRBJ1-2	CASSETGTGVGSYTF	TGTGCCAGCAGTGAAACCGGGACAGGGGTCGGGAGCTACACCTTC
NA	NA	TRBV18	TRBJ1-6	CASSRGRDSFYSPLHF	TGTGCCAGCTCACGGGGACGGGACTCGTTTTATTCACCCCTCCACTTT
NA	TRBD2	TRBV5-8	TRBJ2-7	CASSSAKGLAGVREQYF	TGTGCCAGCAGCTCGGCAAAAGGACTAGCGGGAGTAAGGGAGCAGTACTTC
NA	TRBD1	TRBV5-4	TRBJ1-2	CASKRDRGAAYGYTF	TGTGCCAGCAAGCGGGACAGGGGGGCAGCCTATGGCTACACCTTC
NA	TRBD2	TRBV3-1/TRBV3-2	TRBJ2-5	CASSQDWGGRETQYF	TGTGCCAGCAGCCAAGACTGGGGAGGGCGAGAGACCCAGTACTTC
NA	TRBD1	TRBV5-1	TRBJ2-1	CASSLLQGALVNEQFF	TGCGCCAGCAGCTTGTTGCAGGGGGCCTTGGTGAATGAGCAGTTCTTC
NA	TRBD1	TRBV7-9	TRBJ1-2	CASSETGVYGYTF	TGTGCCAGCAGCGAAACAGGGGTATATGGCTACACCTTC
NA	TRBD2	TRBV4-2	TRBJ2-1	CASSPEGLAGAYNEQFF	TGTGCCAGCAGCCCCGAGGGACTAGCGGGAGCGTACAATGAGCAGTTCTTC
NA	NA	TRBV5-6	TRBJ2-5	CASSFRTGNPQETQYF	TGTGCCAGCAGCTTTAGAACAGGGAACCCGCAAGAGACCCAGTACTTC
NA	NA	TRBV27	TRBJ1-3	CASSGELSGNTIYF	TGTGCCAGCAGCGGAGAGCTTTCGGGAAACACCATATATTTT